These 14 T cell receptor beta chains came from one sample sequenced in a study of cytomegalovirus exposure and HLA in healthy donors. Vbeta (60) and Jbeta (13) primers were used in the PCR. Sequencing was performed with immunoSEQ multiplex PCR; in TCRdb, only in-frame clones are kept and a portion is missing. Altogether tens of thousands of clones are present, around three quarters being singletons, with the ten largest covering about 1.5%. The sample consisted of PBMCs. The receptors derive from a female donor in good health and CMV-seronegative.

The V call is TRBV11-2, the J call TRBJ2-5, with 11 bases fitting TRBD2. The CDR3 is 15 residues long. Germline CDR1 reads SGHAT; CDR2 reads FQNNGV. After removal of 5 bases from V and 6 bases from J, the junction contained 8 bases not matched to a gene. The CDR3 loop reads CASSPRTSGQQTQYF. CDR3 bases: TGTGCCAGCAGCCCCCGGACTAGCGGGCAGCAGACCCAGTACTTC. Based on the CDR3 plus reference TRBV11-2 and TRBJ2-5, the full variable domain is EAGVAQSPRYKIIEKRQSVAFWCNPISGHATLYWYQQILGQGPKLLIQFQNNGVVDDSQLPKDRFSAERLKGVDSTLKIQPAKLEDSAVYLCASSPRTSGQQTQYFGPGTRLLVL.

The sample holds one count of this clone. The chain links TRBV19 to TRBJ2-3; D may be TRBD1 (6 bases). The CDR3 loop spans 15 amino acids. With 5 bases removed from V and 1 base from J, the gap between germline ends came to 13 bases. CDR1 and CDR2 from the germline V gene are LNHDA and SQIVND (reference sequence). CDR3: CASSQEQGGTDTQYF. In DNA form, the CDR3 reads TGTGCCAGTAGTCAAGAACAGGGAGGCACAGATACGCAGTATTTT.

This clone was seen more than once but under ten times. The chain links TRBV15 to TRBJ1-1, with 7 bases identical to TRBD1. The CDR3 has 16 residues. After removal of 0 bases from V and 7 bases from J, the junction contained 11 bases not matched to a gene. Germline V gene lookup returns CDR1 LNHNV and CDR2 YYDKDF (reference sequence). CDR3 protein: CATSRDRVRGEGEAFF. The CDR3 DNA reads as TGTGCCACCAGCAGAGATCGGGTCAGGGGGGAAGGTGAAGCTTTCTTT.

This clone was picked up a small number of times. The chain links TRBV27 to TRBJ2-2, with D possibly matching TRBD2 (5 bases). CDR3 length: 15 amino acids. Looked up from germline, CDR1 is MNHEY and CDR2 is SMNVEV (reference sequence). Trimming took off 5 bases at V and 4 bases at J, with 14 bases between the two ends. The CDR3 bases are TGTGCCAGCAGTCCGAACGGACGGGGCACCGGGGAGCTGTTTTTT. Residues: CASSPNGRGTGELFF.

J is TRBJ1-1 and V is TRBV5-1, with TRBD1 identical over 11 bases. Germline-derived CDR1 and CDR2 are SGHRS and YFSETQ. V shed 4 bases, J shed 4 bases, and the junction held 9 bases outside the gene matches. The CDR3 length is 16 residues. Here the CDR3 reads CASSILGQGGPTEAFF. CDR3 bases: TGCGCCAGCAGCATCCTGGGACAGGGGGGTCCCACTGAAGCTTTCTTT.

V and J are TRBV6-6 and TRBJ1-2, with D possibly matching TRBD1 (5 bases). Germline V gene data show CDR1 as MNHNY and CDR2 as SVGAGI (reference sequence). This CDR3 comprises 14 residues. Deletions cut 5 bases from V and 2 bases from J, with 12 bases between. The CDR3 nucleotides read TGTGCCAGCAGTCTCGGACAAATAAACTATGGCTACACCTTC. This translates into CASSLGQINYGYTF.

V is TRBV7-9 and J is TRBJ1-1; TRBD1 matches at 8 bases. J gave up 4 bases and V 2 bases, and 3 bases lay outside the gene matches. CDR1 and CDR2 (germline): SEHNR, FQNEAQ (reference sequence). The CDR3 contains 14 residues. CDR3 sequence reads: CASSLRTGTTEAFF. DNA for the CDR3: TGTGCCAGCAGCTTAAGGACAGGGACCACTGAAGCTTTCTTT.

The chain couples TRBV4-1 to TRBJ1-2; 11 bases map to TRBD1. The CDR3 consists of 16 residues. V shed 1 base and J 7 bases; nucleotides not matched to a gene: 8. Germline V gene data show CDR1 as MGHRA and CDR2 as YSYEKL. The CDR3 DNA reads TGCGCCAGCAGCCAAGTTGGCCCGGGACAGGGGGGTGGCTACACCTTC. It encodes CASSQVGPGQGGGYTF.

In nucleotides, the CDR3 is TGTGCCAGCTTTAGGGCAGGGGTCGGAAACACCATATATTTT. Translating gives CASFRAGVGNTIYF. The chain has TRBV5-6 and TRBJ1-3, with D perhaps TRBD1 (6 bases). The CDR3 sequence is 14 residues long. The ends were cut back, 7 bases at V and 4 bases at J, with 15 bases in the middle. Germline V gene sequence: CDR1 SGHDT, CDR2 YYEEEE.

This chain connects TRBV11-2 to TRBJ2-5, with TRBD2 identical over 8 bases. The germline V gene has CDR1 SGHAT and CDR2 FQNNGV. This CDR3 is 16 amino acids long. Trimming at V came to 4 bases and at J to 1 base, leaving 8 bases not matched to a gene. This CDR3 reads CASSSQTLAVQETQYF. In DNA, the CDR3 is TGTGCCAGCAGCTCACAGACACTAGCGGTCCAAGAGACCCAGTACTTC.

V gene TRBV4-1 combines with J gene TRBJ2-1, with TRBD2 matching over 7 bases. This CDR3 spans 13 amino acids. Germline V gives CDR1 MGHRA, CDR2 YSYEKL. The V segment lost 3 bases and the J segment 5 bases; nucleotides outside the gene matches: 1. CDR3 nucleotides: TGCGCCAGCAGCCATGCGGGGGACAATGAGCAGTTCTTC. It is translated as CASSHAGDNEQFF.

The chain recombines TRBV4-1 with TRBJ1-2, with D unclear. The length of the CDR3 is 13 residues. Trimming pared 4 bases from V and 0 bases from J, leaving 6 bases between. Per germline, CDR1 MGHRA and CDR2 YSYEKL. The CDR3 region has the DNA TGCGCCAGCAGCCTTAATACTAACTATGGCTACACCTTC. Translation: CASSLNTNYGYTF.

The gene calls are TRBV5-1 and TRBJ1-1; 7 bases are a match to TRBD1. CDR3 size: 16 residues. Germline lookup yields CDR1 SGHRS and CDR2 YFSETQ. V gave up 4 bases and J gave up 5 bases; unmatched junction bases: 14. The CDR3 loop is CASSPPTGVRGTEAFF. CDR3 bases: TGCGCCAGCAGCCCCCCAACAGGGGTGAGAGGGACTGAAGCTTTCTTT.

The chain recombines TRBV19 with TRBJ1-2; D unclear. Trimming left V 1 base short and J 3 bases short, with 12 bases between. The CDR3 totals 15 residues. The germline gives CDR1 LNHDA, CDR2 SQIVND (reference sequence). CDR3 residues: CASSIGGNPYYGYTF. In nucleotides, the CDR3 is TGTGCCAGTAGTATAGGAGGTAATCCCTACTATGGCTACACCTTC.